This entry describes one TCR beta chain. These data originate in a study of T cell changes during pregnancy in multiple sclerosis. TCRdb's table, derived via immunoSEQ multiplex PCR, lists solely in-frame clones and lacks some. The profile covers 41,000 or so clones, with roughly 90% appearing a single time and around 7% taken by the ten largest. The CDR3 covers 14 residues. V lost 7 bases, J lost 0 bases, and 6 bases stayed unmatched. Per germline, CDR1 SEHNR and CDR2 FQNEAQ (reference sequence). The sequence was obtained from a female donor with multiple sclerosis, enrolled in a pregnancy study. The J gene is TRBJ2-7, the V gene TRBV7-9, with 7 bases aligning to TRBD2. Material: CD8+ T cells from peripheral blood mononuclear cells, obtained in the third trimester of pregnancy. Here the CDR3 DNA reads TGTGCCAGCATCCCCAGCGGGACCTCCTACGAGCAGTACTTC. This sequence encodes CASIPSGTSYEQYF. The full variable domain, with the rest looked up from reference TRBV7-9 and TRBJ2-7, is DTGVSQNPRHKITKRGQNVTFRCDPISEHNRLYWYRQTLGQGPEFLTYFQNEAQLEKSRLLSDRFSAERPKGSFSTLEIQRTEQGDSAMYLCASIPSGTSYEQYFGPGTRLTVT.